This TCR beta chain was sequenced during a study of CD8 T cells in ankylosing spondylitis. Study results and caveats: Certain motif variants had earlier been reported in reactive arthritis synovial fluid and blood. Clones tied to disease were said to be significantly enriched in matched ankylosing spondylitis synovial fluid. Peripheral blood held disease-linked clones only at relatively low frequency, and these were CD8+. Ankylosing spondylitis blood seemed to carry a telltale TCR beta motif made of under ten highly homologous variants.

On this clonotype: Its antigen is as yet unknown.

This CDR3 spans 15 amino acids. Trimming left V 0 bases short and J 3 bases short, with 12 bases between. Germline values: CDR1 SGHRS, CDR2 YFSETQ. The authors made TCR beta libraries by quantitative 5'-RACE with molecular barcodes. Each CDR3 protein is one row after TCRdb ran MiXCR on the 5' RACE reads. Altogether under 850,000 distinct CDR3 sequences are present, 15% to 20% being singletons, with the ten largest covering about 20%. Sequencing was done on a sample of blood, either unsorted or a sorted T cell fraction (not recorded which). The V gene is TRBV5-1, the J gene TRBJ1-1, with D uncertain. This TCR was recovered from a male donor with ankylosing spondylitis. CDR3 protein: CASSLGSPRDTEAFF. Here the CDR3 DNA reads TGCGCCAGCAGCTTGGGGTCCCCTAGGGACACTGAAGCTTTCTTT.